This T cell receptor beta chain is from a study of CD8 T cells in ankylosing spondylitis. Whole-study findings and limits: The clones that were linked to disease were reported to be significantly enriched in matched synovial fluid samples from ankylosing spondylitis patients. Disease-associated clonotypes exhibited CD8+ identity and were relatively infrequent in peripheral blood. Seemingly characteristic of ankylosing spondylitis blood was a TCR beta motif consisting of eight highly homologous variants.

Quantitative molecular-barcoded 5'-RACE generated the TCR beta libraries. TCRdb recomputed calls from the 5' RACE reads with MiXCR, one row per CDR3 protein. This sample carries 350,000 or so distinct CDR3 sequences, around 8% of them seen once, and the ten largest clones take 14% to 15%. Trimming removed 3 bases from V and 1 base from J, with 16 bases in between. The CDR3 is 16 amino acids. To note about this clonotype: What it recognizes is unknown.

This receptor was taken from a male donor with ankylosing spondylitis. V usage is TRBV12-3 or TRBV12-4 and J usage is TRBJ2-7, with a possible D match to TRBD2 (5 bases). Sequencing was done on a sample of blood, either unsorted or a sorted T cell fraction (not recorded which). For the CDR3, the DNA is TGTGCCAGCAGTTTGGGCGAGGCGGACTTTTCCTACGAGCAGTACTTC. It translates to CASSLGEADFSYEQYF.